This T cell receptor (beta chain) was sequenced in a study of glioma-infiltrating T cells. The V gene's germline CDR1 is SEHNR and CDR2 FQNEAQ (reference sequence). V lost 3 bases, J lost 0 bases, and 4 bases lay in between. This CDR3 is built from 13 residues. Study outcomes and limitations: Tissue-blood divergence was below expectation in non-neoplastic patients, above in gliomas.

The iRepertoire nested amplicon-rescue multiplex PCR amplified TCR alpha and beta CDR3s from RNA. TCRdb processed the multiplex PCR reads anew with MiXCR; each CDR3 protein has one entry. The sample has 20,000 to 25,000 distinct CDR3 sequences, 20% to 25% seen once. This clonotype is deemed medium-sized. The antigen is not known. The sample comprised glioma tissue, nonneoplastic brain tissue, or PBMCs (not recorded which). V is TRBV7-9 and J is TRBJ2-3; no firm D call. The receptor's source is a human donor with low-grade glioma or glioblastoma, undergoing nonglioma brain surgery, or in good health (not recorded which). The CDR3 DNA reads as TGTGCCAGCAGCTTTTCTAGCACAGATACGCAGTATTTT. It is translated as CASSFSSTDTQYF.